The TCR beta chain described here comes from a study of shared T cell receptors in the human thymus (dated by TCRdb to the early 2020s). Background on the whole study: The study examined how the human thymus generates shared, self-reactive T-cell receptor alpha chains.

V has 6 bases trimmed and J has 3 bases trimmed; junction bases matching no gene number 5. The CDR3 has 14 amino acids, counting the end cysteine and phenylalanine. Only CDR3 DNA is held: 42 bases, read in frame from base 1. From a lookup of the germline V gene, CDR1 and CDR2 are MNHNS and SASEGT. Libraries came from the immunoSEQ multiplex PCR assay. TCRdb re-hosts the immuneACCESS table, in-frame sequences only. Its copies lack some clones; in the studies checked, an unresolved V gene accounts for under half of them, and the cause for the rest is not known. In this sample the table shows hundreds of thousands of clones, roughly 86% of which occur a single time. 0.0094% of the sample belongs to the ten largest clones. Details on this clone: The antigen this receptor binds is unknown. No clone much larger than this one lies a single base away; base qualities are absent.

This sample was shared with a second study, whose subject was human thymus T cells. From that second study: Donors were immunologically healthy infants undergoing open corrective cardiac surgery for congenital heart defects in Finland. Thymus tissue was obtained as surgical resects removed during corrective cardiac surgery. V and J gene segment usage appeared biased in both thymic and peripheral blood repertoires. The related research reported highly overlapping thymic TCR repertoires among unrelated individuals. TCR alpha and beta repertoires from roughly 8 infant thymus samples and a few related peripheral blood samples were characterized in the study. Donor ages ranging from about 6 to 250 days were recorded, and over 5 male and two female infants were included in the cohort. Thymocytes were freed from the tissue by mechanical means and kept at -70 degrees C as pellets of roughly 9.5-31 million cells. Genomic DNA was extracted from frozen cell pellets with a QIAsymphony instrument. Using the immunoSEQ multiplex PCR assay, the TCRB and TCRAD loci were amplified from a standardized quantity of quality-controlled genomic DNA. Amplicons spanned the V(D)J region at a length sufficient to cover the CDR3 and identify V and J genes. The commercial immunoSEQ service was used to sequence amplicons on an Illumina platform. Corrections for primer bias and sequencing errors followed previously described methods, while TCRAD and TCRB definitions were based on the IMGT database. The repertoires were analysed using immunoSEQ Analyzer 3.0 and VDJTools for basic statistics, V/J segment usage, diversity estimates, rarefaction and pairwise overlap. Chao1, ChaoE, Efron-Thisted, Shannon and inverse Simpson indices were used to estimate diversity, which was also estimated on datasets down-sampled to the smallest sample. For repertoire overlap, CDR3 nucleotide sequence, V gene and J gene had to match strictly, and clustering was done by Jaccard-based multidimensional scaling. On average, roughly 800,000 unique TCRB clonotypes were obtained from thymus samples, compared with around 78,000 from blood samples.

The clonotype comes from a boy less than two years old with a congenital heart defect. Donor details come from another sample of the same person, matched by shared clones. Sequencing was performed on thymocytes. This sequence uses TRBV6-1 and TRBJ1-1; 9 bases in the middle match TRBD1. In nucleotide form, the sequence is TGTGCCAGCAGCCGACAGGGGGTGTACACTGAAGCTTTCTTT. Translated, it gives CASSRQGVYTEAFF.